This TCR beta chain was captured by sequencing in a study of Ad26.COV2.S vaccination and SARS-CoV-2 variants. Looking at the study overall: Into the muscle, Ad26.COV2.S was dosed once or twice, 56 days apart. Regarding the study as a whole: People who got the vaccine or the placebo had similar non-spike TCR breadth. After vaccination, substantial breadth of spike-specific CD8+ and CD4+ responses was reported. An underestimation of total T cell responses may have resulted from the TCR breadth and depth analyses.

Clones were sequenced by immunoSEQ multiplex PCR, and TCRdb holds only the in-frame ones, with some missing. In the table there are a few hundred thousand clones, around 89% of which are singletons. Treatment noted: some 19 received Ad26.COV2.S at low or high dose, single or two shots; 5 received placebo; per-sample allocation not given. The study sampled participants on day 63 after the first vaccine or placebo injection. A note on this clone: Its antigen is unidentified.

This specimen consisted of peripheral blood, obtained in a trial of Ad26.COV2.S vaccine versus placebo. This TCR derives from a person aged 18-60 years who received the Ad26.COV2.S COVID-19 vaccine or a placebo.

The CDR3 nucleotides are TGTGCCAGCAGCCTCGAGGGCGCGGGGCAGTACTTC. It is translated as CASSLEGAGQYF. The chain carries TRBV5-6 and TRBJ2-7, with D possibly TRBD2 on 5 matching bases. Trimming took off 4 bases at V and 9 bases at J, with 14 bases between the two ends. Germline-derived CDR1 and CDR2 are SGHDT and YYEEEE. CDR3 length: 12 amino acids.